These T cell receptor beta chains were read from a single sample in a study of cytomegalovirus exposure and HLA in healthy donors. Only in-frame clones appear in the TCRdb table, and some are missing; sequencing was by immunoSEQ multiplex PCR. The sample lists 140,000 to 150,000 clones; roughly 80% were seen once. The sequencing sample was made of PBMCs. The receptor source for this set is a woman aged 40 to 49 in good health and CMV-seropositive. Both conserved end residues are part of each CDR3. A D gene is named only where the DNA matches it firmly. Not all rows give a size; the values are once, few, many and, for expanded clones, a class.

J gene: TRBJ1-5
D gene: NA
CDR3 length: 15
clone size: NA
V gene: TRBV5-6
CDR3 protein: CASSLASGPDQPQHF
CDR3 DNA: TGTGCCAGCAGCTTGGCCTCAGGGCCAGATCAGCCCCAGCATTTT

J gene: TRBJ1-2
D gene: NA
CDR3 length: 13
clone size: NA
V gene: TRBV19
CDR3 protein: CASSMGQAYGYTF
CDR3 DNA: TGTGCCAGTAGTATGGGACAAGCCTATGGCTACACCTTC

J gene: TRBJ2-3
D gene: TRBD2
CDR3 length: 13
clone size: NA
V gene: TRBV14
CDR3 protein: CASSQDLAGTQYF
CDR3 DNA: TGTGCCAGCAGCCAAGATCTAGCGGGGACGCAGTATTTT

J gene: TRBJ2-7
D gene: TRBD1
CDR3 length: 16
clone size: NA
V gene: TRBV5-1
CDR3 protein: CASSLGQGALSYEQYF
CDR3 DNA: TGCGCCAGCAGCTTGGGGCAGGGGGCGTTAAGCTACGAGCAGTACTTC

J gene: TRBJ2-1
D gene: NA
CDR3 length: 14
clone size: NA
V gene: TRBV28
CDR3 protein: CASTGPPRGNEQFF
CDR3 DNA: TGTGCCAGCACTGGACCCCCGAGGGGGAATGAGCAGTTCTTC

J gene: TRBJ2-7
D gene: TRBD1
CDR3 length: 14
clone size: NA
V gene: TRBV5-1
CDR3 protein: CASSRDRGAYEQYF
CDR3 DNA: TGCGCCAGCAGCCGGGACAGGGGTGCCTACGAGCAGTACTTC

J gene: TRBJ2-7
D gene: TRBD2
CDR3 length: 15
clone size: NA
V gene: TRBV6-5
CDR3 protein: CASTPSGGAFYEQYF
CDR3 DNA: TGTGCCAGCACTCCTAGCGGGGGGGCGTTCTACGAGCAGTACTTC

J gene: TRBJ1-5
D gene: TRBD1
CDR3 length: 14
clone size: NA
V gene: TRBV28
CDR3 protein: CASSSGQGNQPQHF
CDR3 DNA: TGTGCCAGCAGCTCCGGACAGGGCAATCAGCCCCAGCATTTT

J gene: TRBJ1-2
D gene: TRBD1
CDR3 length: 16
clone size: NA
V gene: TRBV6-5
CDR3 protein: CASSYLPGTGYMRYTF
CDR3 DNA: TGTGCCAGCAGTTACCTCCCCGGGACAGGGTATATGCGGTACACCTTC

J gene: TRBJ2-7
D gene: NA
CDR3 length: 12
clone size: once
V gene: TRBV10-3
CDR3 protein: CAISELRQEQYF
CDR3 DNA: TGTGCCATCAGTGAGCTCCGACAAGAACAGTACTTC

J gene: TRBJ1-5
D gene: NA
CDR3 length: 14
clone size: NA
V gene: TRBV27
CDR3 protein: CASSPLLINQPQHF
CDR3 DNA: TGTGCCAGCAGTCCCCTCCTTATAAATCAGCCCCAGCATTTT

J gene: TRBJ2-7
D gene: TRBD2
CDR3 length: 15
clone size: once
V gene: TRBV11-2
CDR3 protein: CASSNTRGERNEQYF
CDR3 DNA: TGTGCCAGCAGCAACACTCGGGGGGAGAGGAACGAGCAGTACTTC

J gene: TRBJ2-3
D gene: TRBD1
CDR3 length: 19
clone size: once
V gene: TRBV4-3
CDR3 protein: CASSQDFRTGGFVTDTQYF
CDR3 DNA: TGCGCCAGCAGCCAAGATTTTAGGACAGGGGGCTTTGTAACAGATACGCAGTATTTT

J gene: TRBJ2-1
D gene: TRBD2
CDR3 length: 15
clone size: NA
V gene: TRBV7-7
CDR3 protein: CASSAGLAGHNEQFF
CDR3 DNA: TGTGCCAGCAGCGCGGGACTAGCGGGACACAATGAGCAGTTCTTC

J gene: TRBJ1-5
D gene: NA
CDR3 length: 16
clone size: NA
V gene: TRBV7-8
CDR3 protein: CASSLGPIRGNQPQHF
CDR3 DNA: TGTGCCAGCAGCTTAGGCCCCATCAGGGGCAATCAGCCCCAGCATTTT

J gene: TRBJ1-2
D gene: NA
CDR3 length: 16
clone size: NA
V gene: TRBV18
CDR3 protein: CASSPGSQERSHGYTF
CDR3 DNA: TGTGCCAGCTCACCAGGTTCGCAGGAGCGGTCCCATGGCTACACCTTC

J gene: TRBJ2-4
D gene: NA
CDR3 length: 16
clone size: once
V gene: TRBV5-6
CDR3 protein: CASSFTAGQSKNIQYF
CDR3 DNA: TGTGCCAGCAGCTTTACTGCAGGGCAGTCCAAAAACATTCAGTACTTC

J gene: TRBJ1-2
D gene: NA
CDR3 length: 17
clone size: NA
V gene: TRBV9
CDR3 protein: CASSVVRLRTAFYGYTF
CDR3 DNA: TGTGCCAGCAGCGTAGTCCGCCTTAGGACAGCCTTCTATGGCTACACCTTC

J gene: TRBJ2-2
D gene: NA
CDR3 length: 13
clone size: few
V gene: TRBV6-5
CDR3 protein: CASSIALAGELFF
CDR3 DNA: TGTGCCAGCAGCATAGCGTTAGCCGGGGAGCTGTTTTTT

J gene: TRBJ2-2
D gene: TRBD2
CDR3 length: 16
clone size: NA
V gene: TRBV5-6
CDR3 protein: CASSSTSGVNTGELFF
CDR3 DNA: TGTGCCAGCAGCTCTACTAGCGGGGTAAACACCGGGGAGCTGTTTTTT

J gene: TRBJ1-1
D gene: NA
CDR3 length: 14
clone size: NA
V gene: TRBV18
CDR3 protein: CASSLRQENTEAFF
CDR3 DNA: TGTGCCAGCTCATTGCGACAGGAGAACACTGAAGCTTTCTTT

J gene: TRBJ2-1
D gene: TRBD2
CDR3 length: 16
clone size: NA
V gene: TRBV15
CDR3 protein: CATSRAGLAGGGEQFF
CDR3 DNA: TGTGCCACCAGCAGAGCGGGACTAGCGGGAGGAGGTGAGCAGTTCTTC

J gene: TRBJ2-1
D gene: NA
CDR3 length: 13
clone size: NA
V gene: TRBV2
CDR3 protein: CASSDPRSNEQFF
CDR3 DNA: TGTGCCAGCAGTGATCCTAGGTCCAATGAGCAGTTCTTC

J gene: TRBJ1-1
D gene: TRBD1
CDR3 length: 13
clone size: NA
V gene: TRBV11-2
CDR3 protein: CASSPPGGLEAFF
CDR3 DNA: TGTGCCAGCAGCCCCCCAGGGGGGCTAGAAGCTTTCTTT

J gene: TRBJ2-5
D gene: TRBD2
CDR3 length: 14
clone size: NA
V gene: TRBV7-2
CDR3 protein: CASSSGTSGGAQYF
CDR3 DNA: TGTGCCAGCAGCTCGGGGACTAGCGGGGGGGCCCAGTACTTC